Below, 16 T cell receptor beta chains from the same sample are listed, as sequenced in a study of T-cell reconstitution after alpha-beta-depleted transplantation in children. Molecular barcoding with unique molecular identifiers was used for the TCRbeta library. TCRdb re-called the PCR reads through MiXCR, storing one row per CDR3 protein. This table has some 390,000 distinct CDR3 sequences, roughly 20% appearing once. Sequencing was performed on PBMCs from the stem cell graft donor, taken from the stem cell graft. The receptor set was obtained from a human donor who donated a stem cell graft to a child with acute myeloid leukemia.

This chain links TRBV5-1 with TRBJ2-7; 8 bases match TRBD2. Losses at the gene ends were 4 bases for V and 5 bases for J; bases not matched to a gene: 8. The CDR3 contains 14 residues. Germline CDR1 SGHRS, CDR2 YFSETQ. CDR3 sequence (DNA): TGCGCCAGCAGCCCGGGACTAGAGTTCGACGAGCAGTACTTC. Amino acids: CASSPGLEFDEQYF.

The chain links TRBV4-2 to TRBJ2-1, with TRBD2 matching 9 bases. Germline assignment: CDR1 LGHNA and CDR2 YNFKEQ. Trimming took 4 bases from V and 6 from J; bases not matched to a gene: 19. The CDR3 has 19 amino acids. The CDR3 region has the DNA TGTGCCAGCAGCCTCCTTTCTGTCCCGCGGCTAGCGGGATTCAATGAGCAGTTCTTC. It is translated as CASSLLSVPRLAGFNEQFF.

This clonotype was counted only a few times. The J gene is TRBJ2-7, the V gene TRBV5-1, with a weak D call TRBD2 (5 bases). The V end lost 6 bases, the J end lost 3 bases, and 19 bases lay between the germline ends. This CDR3 contains 15 residues. The germline CDR1 and CDR2 sequences are SGHRS and YFSETQ. Written as DNA, the CDR3 is TGCGCCAGCAAGAATTTTGGCGGAGGAGGCTACGAGCAGTACTTC. Translated: CASKNFGGGGYEQYF.

The V call is TRBV12-3 or TRBV12-4, the J call TRBJ2-1; maybe TRBD2 (6 bases). V dropped 5 bases and J dropped 9 bases, with 23 bases sitting between them. CDR3 size: 16 residues. This chain's CDR3 is CASSPPGGTYHREQFF. The CDR3 DNA is TGTGCCAGCAGTCCACCGGGCGGGACTTATCATCGTGAGCAGTTCTTC.

There are a few counts of this clonotype. The genes are TRBV29-1 and TRBJ2-5, with 9 positions matching TRBD2. The V gene's germline CDR1 is SQVTM and CDR2 ANQGSEA. V shed 6 bases and J 2 bases; nucleotides not matched to a gene: 10. The CDR3 length is 15 residues. This chain's CDR3 is CSVSTGTSRQETQYF. The CDR3 DNA reads TGCAGCGTCAGTACCGGGACTAGCCGACAAGAGACCCAGTACTTC. The full variable domain, its missing parts supplied by reference TRBV29-1 and TRBJ2-5, is SAVISQKPSRDICQRGTSLTIQCQVDSQVTMMFWYRQQPGQSLTLIATANQGSEATYESGFVIDKFPISRPNLTFSTLTVSNMSPEDSSIYLCSVSTGTSRQETQYFGPGTRLLVL.

The rearrangement links TRBV15 to TRBJ2-3, with TRBD2 identical over 14 bases. This CDR3 has 20 residues. With V trimmed by 4 bases and J by 3 bases, 15 bases remained unmatched. The V gene's germline CDR1 is LNHNV and CDR2 YYDKDF (reference sequence). The CDR3 spells CATSKRGLAGDPWGTDTQYF. Here the CDR3 DNA reads TGTGCCACCAGCAAACGGGGACTAGCGGGAGATCCCTGGGGAACAGATACGCAGTATTTT.

This clonotype was recorded a few times. The rearrangement uses TRBV13 and TRBJ2-1; D gene ambiguous. The V and J ends lost 4 bases and 8 bases respectively, with 6 bases between them. CDR3 length: 11 residues. The germline gives CDR1 PRHDT, CDR2 FYEKMQ (reference sequence). The CDR3 spells CASSSMHEQFF. The DNA for the CDR3 is TGTGCCAGCAGCTCAATGCATGAGCAGTTCTTC.

The V call is TRBV12-3 or TRBV12-4, the J call TRBJ2-6; 7 nucleotides agree with TRBD1. CDR3 length equals 14 residues. V lost 6 bases, J lost 8 bases, and 7 bases stayed unmatched. The CDR3 sequence is CASSRDRDPNVLTF. The CDR3 nucleotides are TGTGCCAGCAGCCGAGACAGGGATCCCAACGTCCTGACTTTC.

The chain joins TRBV11-2 to TRBJ2-1, with unresolved D. The CDR3 sequence is 12 residues long. The ends were cut back, 6 bases at V and 12 bases at J, with 15 bases in the middle. Germline CDR1 SGHAT, CDR2 FQNNGV. Here the CDR3 DNA reads TGTGCCAGCAGTCCTGGAAGGGTGTGGCAGTTCTTC. It translates to CASSPGRVWQFF.

This clonotype was detected ten times or more. The rearrangement joins TRBV7-9 to TRBJ2-7, with 9 nucleotides matching TRBD1. Looked up from germline, CDR1 is SEHNR and CDR2 is FQNEAQ (reference sequence). CDR3 length equals 12 residues. Germline trimming cut 1 base from V and 11 bases from J; bases unmatched to any gene: 3. CDR3 coding DNA: TGTGCCAGCAGCTTAGATCGGACAGGGGAGTACTTC. Encoded protein: CASSLDRTGEYF.

The chain uses TRBV5-1 and TRBJ1-1; D is undetermined. CDR1 and CDR2 (germline): SGHRS, YFSETQ. The CDR3 has 13 amino acids. V was trimmed by 5 bases and J by 3 bases, leaving 11 bases between them. The CDR3 region is CASRGILDTEAFF. The CDR3 DNA is TGCGCCAGCAGAGGGATTCTGGACACTGAAGCTTTCTTT. The whole variable domain, remainder taken from reference TRBV5-1 and TRBJ1-1, is KAGVTQTPRYLIKTRGQQVTLSCSPISGHRSVSWYQQTPGQGLQFLFEYFSETQRNKGNFPGRFSGRQFSNSRSEMNVSTLELGDSALYLCASRGILDTEAFFGQGTRLTVV.

This chain joins TRBV5-1 and TRBJ2-7; a weak D match, TRBD2 (6 bases). The CDR3 has 15 amino acids. Trimming removed 0 bases at V and 0 bases at J, with 10 bases between. Germline values: CDR1 SGHRS, CDR2 YFSETQ. The CDR3 sequence: CASSLEISGSYEQYF. The CDR3 nucleotides are TGCGCCAGCAGCTTGGAGATTAGCGGCTCCTACGAGCAGTACTTC.

The CDR3 loop is CASLPHRDSLRTQYF. CDR3 coding DNA: TGTGCCAGCTTACCCCACCGGGACAGCTTGCGGACCCAGTACTTC. The chain joins TRBV21-1 to TRBJ2-5; the DNA was not compared with TRBD1, the D call given in the table. TRBV21-1 is termed a pseudogene. The CDR3 extends over 15 amino acids.

The chain employs TRBV5-1 and TRBJ2-3; 7 positions match TRBD2. This CDR3 region has 16 residues. Looked up from germline, CDR1 is SGHRS and CDR2 is YFSETQ. Unmatched junction bases numbered 7, after V lost 1 base and J lost 2 bases. As DNA, the CDR3 is TGCGCCAGCAGCTTGTCCCCTAGCGGCTACACAGATACGCAGTATTTT. This codes for CASSLSPSGYTDTQYF.

V usage is TRBV3-1 and J usage is TRBJ2-7; no reliable D call. The CDR3 has 12 residues. Between the trimmed V and J ends, which lost 9 bases and 7 bases, there was a span of 16 bases. Germline CDR1 reads LGHDT; CDR2 reads YNNKEL (reference sequence). This CDR3 is CASGNTNLEQYF. DNA for the CDR3: TGTGCCAGTGGAAACACCAATCTTGAGCAGTACTTC.

The chain joins TRBV29-1 to TRBJ2-7; D is perhaps TRBD2 (5 bases). Trimming took off 4 bases at V and 2 bases at J, with 15 bases between the two ends. Germline values: CDR1 SQVTM, CDR2 ANQGSEA. The CDR3 loop spans 14 amino acids. The CDR3 is CSVAAGGRAYEQYF. The CDR3 DNA reads as TGCAGCGTTGCAGCTGGAGGTCGGGCCTACGAGCAGTACTTC.